This T cell receptor beta chain is drawn from a study of beta chain features in type 1 diabetes. Points from the study as a whole: TCRB CDR3 length was moderately but significantly reduced in all four CD4+ subsets of Type 1 diabetes patients.

In total, each donor contributed a single heparinised blood draw that averaged approximately 120 mL. By way of CD45RO/CCR7/CD25/CD127/CD95/CD27, the CD4+ regulatory, stem cell-like memory, central memory and naive cells were sorted. Reverse transcribing all isolated RNA meant expressed TCRB transcripts were sequenced. Sequenced by immunoSEQ multiplex PCR; TCRdb stores in-frame clones only, minus some. The sample contains about 210,000 clones, around 9.9% of which appear only once. The CDR3 spans 16 residues. Germline V gene lookup returns CDR1 SGHVS and CDR2 FQNEAQ. The trim removed 5 bases at V and 0 bases at J, leaving 5 bases unmatched. Regarding this clone: What it recognizes is unknown.

The rearrangement links TRBV7-8 to TRBJ2-1; 9 positions match TRBD2. The sequencing input was central memory CD4+ T cells from blood. The TCR was taken from a young man in good health. The CDR3 DNA follows: TGTGCCAGCAGCGGTAGCGGGGGCAGCTCCTACAATGAGCAGTTCTTC. It translates to CASSGSGGSSYNEQFF. Filled out from reference TRBV7-8 and TRBJ2-1, the complete variable domain reads GAGVSQSPRYKVAKRGQDVALRCDPISGHVSLFWYQQALGQGPEFLTYFQNEAQLDKSGLPSDRFFAERPEGSVSTLKIQRTQQEDSAVYLCASSGSGGSSYNEQFFGPGTRLTVL.